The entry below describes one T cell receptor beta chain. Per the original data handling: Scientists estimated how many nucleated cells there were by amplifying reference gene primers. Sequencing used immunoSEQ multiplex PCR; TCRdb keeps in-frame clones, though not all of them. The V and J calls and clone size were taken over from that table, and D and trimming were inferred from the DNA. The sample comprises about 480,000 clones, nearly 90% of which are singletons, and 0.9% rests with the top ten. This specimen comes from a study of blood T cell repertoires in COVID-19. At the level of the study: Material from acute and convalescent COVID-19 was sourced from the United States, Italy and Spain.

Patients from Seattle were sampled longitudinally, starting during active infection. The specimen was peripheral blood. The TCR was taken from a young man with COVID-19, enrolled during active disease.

This CDR3 is CASSPRGGYSNQPQHF. The CDR3 DNA sequence: TGTGCCAGTAGTCCGAGAGGGGGATATAGCAATCAGCCCCAGCATTTT. V and J are TRBV19 and TRBJ1-5, with D tentatively TRBD1 (6 bases). Trimming removed 5 bases at V and 0 bases at J, with 14 bases between. Germline values: CDR1 LNHDA, CDR2 SQIVND (reference sequence). This CDR3 comprises 16 residues.